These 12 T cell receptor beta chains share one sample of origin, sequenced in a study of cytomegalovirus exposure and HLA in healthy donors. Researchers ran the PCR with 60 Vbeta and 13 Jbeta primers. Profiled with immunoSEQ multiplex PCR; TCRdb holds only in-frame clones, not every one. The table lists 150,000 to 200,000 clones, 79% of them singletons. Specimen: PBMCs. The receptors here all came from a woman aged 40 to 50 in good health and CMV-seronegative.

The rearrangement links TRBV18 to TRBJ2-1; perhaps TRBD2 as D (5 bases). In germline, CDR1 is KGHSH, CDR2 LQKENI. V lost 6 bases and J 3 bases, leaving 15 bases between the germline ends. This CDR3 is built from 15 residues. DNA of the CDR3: TGTGCCAGCTCCAGACTAAGCGGCGACTACAATGAGCAGTTCTTC. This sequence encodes CASSRLSGDYNEQFF. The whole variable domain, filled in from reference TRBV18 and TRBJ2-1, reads NAGVMQNPRHLVRRRGQEARLRCSPMKGHSHVYWYRQLPEEGLKFMVYLQKENIIDESGMPKERFSAEFPKEGPSILRIQQVVRGDSAAYFCASSRLSGDYNEQFFGPGTRLTVL.

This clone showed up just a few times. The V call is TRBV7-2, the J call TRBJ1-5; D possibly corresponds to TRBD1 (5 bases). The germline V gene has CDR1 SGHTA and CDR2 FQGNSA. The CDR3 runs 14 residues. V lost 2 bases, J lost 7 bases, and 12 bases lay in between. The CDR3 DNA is TGTGCCAGCAGCTTAAAGTTGGGGGGGCAGCCCCAGCATTTT. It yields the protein CASSLKLGGQPQHF. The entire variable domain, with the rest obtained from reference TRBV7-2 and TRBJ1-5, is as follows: GAGVSQSPSNKVTEKGKDVELRCDPISGHTALYWYRQSLGQGLEFLIYFQGNSAPDKSGLPSDRFSAERTGGSVSTLTIQRTQQEDSAVYLCASSLKLGGQPQHFGDGTRLSIL.

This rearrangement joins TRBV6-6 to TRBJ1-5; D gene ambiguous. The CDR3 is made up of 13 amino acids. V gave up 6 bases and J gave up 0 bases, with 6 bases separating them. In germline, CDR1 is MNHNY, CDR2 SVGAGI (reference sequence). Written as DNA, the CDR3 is TGTGCCAGCAGGGAGTATAGCAATCAGCCCCAGCATTTT. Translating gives CASREYSNQPQHF.

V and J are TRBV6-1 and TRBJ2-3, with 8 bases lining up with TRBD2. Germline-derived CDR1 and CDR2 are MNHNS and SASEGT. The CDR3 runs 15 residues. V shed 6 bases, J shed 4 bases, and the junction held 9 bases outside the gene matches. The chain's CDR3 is CASSQSGSLSDTQYF. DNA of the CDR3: TGTGCCAGCAGCCAGAGCGGGAGTTTGTCAGATACGCAGTATTTT.

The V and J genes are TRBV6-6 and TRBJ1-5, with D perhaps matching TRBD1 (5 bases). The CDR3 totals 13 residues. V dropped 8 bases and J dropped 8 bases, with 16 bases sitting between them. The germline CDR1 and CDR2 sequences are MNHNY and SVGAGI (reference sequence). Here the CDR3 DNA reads TGTGCCAGCTCGCGGGGGGTTTCGGAGCCCCAGCATTTT. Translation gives CASSRGVSEPQHF.

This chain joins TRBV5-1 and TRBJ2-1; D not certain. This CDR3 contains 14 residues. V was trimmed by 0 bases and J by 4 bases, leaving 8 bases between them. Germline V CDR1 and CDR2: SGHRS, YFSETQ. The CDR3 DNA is TGCGCCAGCAGCTTGGTGAGAGATTACAATGAGCAGTTCTTC. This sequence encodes CASSLVRDYNEQFF. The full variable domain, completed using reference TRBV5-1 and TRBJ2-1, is KAGVTQTPRYLIKTRGQQVTLSCSPISGHRSVSWYQQTPGQGLQFLFEYFSETQRNKGNFPGRFSGRQFSNSRSEMNVSTLELGDSALYLCASSLVRDYNEQFFGPGTRLTVL.

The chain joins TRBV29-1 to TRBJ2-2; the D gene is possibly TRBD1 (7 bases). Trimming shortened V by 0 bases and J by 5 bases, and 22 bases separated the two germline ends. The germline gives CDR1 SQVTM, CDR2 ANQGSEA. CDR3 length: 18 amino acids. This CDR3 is CSVEDSKSGGTWTGELFF. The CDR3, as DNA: TGCAGCGTTGAAGATTCAAAATCAGGGGGGACGTGGACCGGGGAGCTGTTTTTT.

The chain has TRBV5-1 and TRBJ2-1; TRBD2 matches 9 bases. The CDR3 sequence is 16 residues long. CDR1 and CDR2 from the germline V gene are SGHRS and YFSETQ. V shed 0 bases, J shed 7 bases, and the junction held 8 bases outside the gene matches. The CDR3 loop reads CASSLVLRGGDNEQFF. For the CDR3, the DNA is TGCGCCAGCAGCTTGGTTTTGCGGGGGGGCGATAATGAGCAGTTCTTC.

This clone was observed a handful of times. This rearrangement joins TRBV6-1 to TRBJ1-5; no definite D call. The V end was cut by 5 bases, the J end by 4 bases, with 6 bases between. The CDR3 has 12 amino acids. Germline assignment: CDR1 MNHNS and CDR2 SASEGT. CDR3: CASSLSNQPQHF. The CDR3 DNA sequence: TGTGCCAGCAGTCTCTCTAATCAGCCCCAGCATTTT.

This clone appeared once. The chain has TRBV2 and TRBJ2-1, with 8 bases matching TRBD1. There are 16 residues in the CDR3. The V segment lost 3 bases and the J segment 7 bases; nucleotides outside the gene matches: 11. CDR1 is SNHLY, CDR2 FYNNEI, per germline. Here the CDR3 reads CASSDVGQGAWNEQFF. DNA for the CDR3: TGTGCCAGCAGTGATGTGGGGCAGGGGGCATGGAATGAGCAGTTCTTC.

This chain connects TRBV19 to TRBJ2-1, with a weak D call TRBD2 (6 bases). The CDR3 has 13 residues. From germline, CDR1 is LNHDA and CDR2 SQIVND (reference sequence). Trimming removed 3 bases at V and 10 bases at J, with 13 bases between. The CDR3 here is CASSMGLPWEQFF. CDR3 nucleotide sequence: TGTGCCAGTAGTATGGGACTCCCTTGGGAGCAGTTCTTC.

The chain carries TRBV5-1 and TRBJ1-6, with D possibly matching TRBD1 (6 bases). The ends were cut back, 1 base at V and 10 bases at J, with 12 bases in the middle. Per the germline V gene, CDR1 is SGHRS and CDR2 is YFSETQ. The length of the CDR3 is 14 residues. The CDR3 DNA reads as TGCGCCAGCAGCTTGTCGGACAGCCGATCACCCCTCCACTTT. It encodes CASSLSDSRSPLHF.